The sequence of this T cell receptor beta chain was determined in a study of molecular identifiers for immune sequencing clone quantification. Overall study context: Sequencing covered four of five parts into which replicate RNA from around 20,000 or 100,000 naive CD8 cells was split.

This clonotype was counted a few times. Trimming shortened V by 0 bases and J by 4 bases, and 18 bases separated the two germline ends. Per the germline V gene, CDR1 is LGHNA and CDR2 is YSLEER. This CDR3 has 18 amino acids. TCRdb re-called the PCR reads with MiXCR, one entry per CDR3 protein. The table lists approximately 93,000 distinct CDR3 sequences, more than 20% of them singletons. Libraries of naive CD8 cells were prepared from roughly 18,000 to 920,000 sorted cells using 10%, 30% or 50% RNA. This chain uses TRBV4-3 with TRBJ1-4; D is unresolved. Sequencing input: naive CD8+ T cells from blood, with Jurkat cell RNA spiked in. Noted subset: FACS-sorted CD8+CD4-CCR7+CD45RA+ naive T cells. This clonotype originated in a human donor in good health. Some libraries in this study had Jurkat cell RNA spiked in. The CDR3 loop reads CASSQDRADVTFNEKLFF. The CDR3 nucleotides read TGCGCCAGCAGCCAAGATCGGGCAGACGTCACCTTTAATGAAAAACTGTTTTTT.